This TCR beta chain was captured in a study of Ad26.COV2.S vaccination and SARS-CoV-2 variants. The assay was immunoSEQ multiplex PCR, and TCRdb's table has in-frame clones only and misses some. The sample has roughly 510,000 clones; 87% are singletons. Regarding treatment: about 20 received Ad26.COV2.S at low or high dose, single or two shots; several received placebo; per-sample allocation not given. Collection of the samples took place on day 63 after the first injection of vaccine or placebo. The CDR3 runs to 17 residues. CDR1 is SGHVS, CDR2 FQNEAQ, per germline. With 4 bases removed from V and 4 bases from J, the gap between germline ends came to 22 bases.

V gene TRBV7-8 combines with J gene TRBJ1-1, with D possibly matching TRBD1 (5 bases). This TCR came from a person between 18 and 65 years old who received the Ad26.COV2.S COVID-19 vaccine or a placebo. The sequences come from peripheral blood, collected in a trial of Ad26.COV2.S vaccine versus placebo. In DNA form, the CDR3 reads TGTGCCAGCAGCTCTAAGTCCTGGGCAGGGAGGGGCACTGAAGCTTTCTTT. It codes for CASSSKSWAGRGTEAFF.